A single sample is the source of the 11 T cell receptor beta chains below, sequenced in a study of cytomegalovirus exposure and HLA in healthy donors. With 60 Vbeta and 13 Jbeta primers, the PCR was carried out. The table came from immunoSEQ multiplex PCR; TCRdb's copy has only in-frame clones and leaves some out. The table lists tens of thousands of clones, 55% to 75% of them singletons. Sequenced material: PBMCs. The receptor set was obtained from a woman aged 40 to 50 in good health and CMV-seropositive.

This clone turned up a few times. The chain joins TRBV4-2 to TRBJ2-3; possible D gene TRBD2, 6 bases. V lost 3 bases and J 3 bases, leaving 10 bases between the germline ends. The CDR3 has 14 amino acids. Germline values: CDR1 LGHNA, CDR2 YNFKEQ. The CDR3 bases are TGTGCCAGCAGCCAGGGGCGGGATACAGATACGCAGTATTTT. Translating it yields CASSQGRDTDTQYF.

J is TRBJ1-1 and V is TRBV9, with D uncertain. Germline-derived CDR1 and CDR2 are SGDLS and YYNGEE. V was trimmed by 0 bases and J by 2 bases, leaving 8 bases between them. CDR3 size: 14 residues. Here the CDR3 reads CASSVVRENTEAFF. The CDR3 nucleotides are TGTGCCAGCAGCGTAGTCCGGGAAAACACTGAAGCTTTCTTT.

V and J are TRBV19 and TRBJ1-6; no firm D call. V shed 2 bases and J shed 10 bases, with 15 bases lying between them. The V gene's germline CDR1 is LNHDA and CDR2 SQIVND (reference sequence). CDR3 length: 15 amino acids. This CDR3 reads CASSIFATPRSPLHF. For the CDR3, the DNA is TGTGCCAGTAGTATATTCGCGACCCCGAGGTCACCCCTCCACTTT.

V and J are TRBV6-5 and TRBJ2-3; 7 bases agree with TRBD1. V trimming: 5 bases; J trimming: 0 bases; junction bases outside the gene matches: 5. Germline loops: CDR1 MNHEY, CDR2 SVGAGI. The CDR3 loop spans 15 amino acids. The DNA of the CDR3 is TGTGCCAGCAGTCGACAGGGTCCTAGCACAGATACGCAGTATTTT. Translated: CASSRQGPSTDTQYF.

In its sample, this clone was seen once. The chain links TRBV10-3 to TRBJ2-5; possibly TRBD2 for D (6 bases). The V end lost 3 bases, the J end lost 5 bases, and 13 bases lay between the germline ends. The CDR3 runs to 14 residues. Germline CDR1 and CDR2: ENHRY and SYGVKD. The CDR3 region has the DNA TGTGCCATCAGTGATGGTAGTCGGGGGGAGACCCAGTACTTC. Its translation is CAISDGSRGETQYF.

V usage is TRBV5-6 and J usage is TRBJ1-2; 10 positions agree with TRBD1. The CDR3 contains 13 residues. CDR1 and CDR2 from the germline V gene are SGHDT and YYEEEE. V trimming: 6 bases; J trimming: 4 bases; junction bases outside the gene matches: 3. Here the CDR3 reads CASNDRGLYGYTF. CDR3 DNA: TGTGCCAGCAACGACAGGGGGCTCTATGGCTACACCTTC.

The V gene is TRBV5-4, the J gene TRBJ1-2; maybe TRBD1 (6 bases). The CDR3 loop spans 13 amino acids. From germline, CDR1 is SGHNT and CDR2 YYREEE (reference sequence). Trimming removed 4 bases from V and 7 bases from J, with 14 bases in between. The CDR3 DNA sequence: TGTGCCAGCAGCCCAAACAGGGTTGCTGGCTACACCTTC. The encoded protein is CASSPNRVAGYTF.

The CDR3 protein is CASSLQANQPQHF. The CDR3 region has the DNA TGTGCCAGCAGCTTACAGGCCAATCAGCCCCAGCATTTT. The chain recombines TRBV7-9 with TRBJ1-5; D call uncertain. Germline CDR1 and CDR2: SEHNR and FQNEAQ (reference sequence). Trimming left V 2 bases short and J 3 bases short, with 5 bases between. This CDR3 is built from 13 residues.

CDR3 amino acids: CASRTEGAPGAEAFF. CDR3 sequence (DNA): TGTGCCAGCAGAACCGAGGGGGCGCCGGGCGCTGAAGCTTTCTTT. The V gene is TRBV6-5, the J gene TRBJ1-1; 7 bases line up with TRBD1. The CDR3 is made up of 15 amino acids. Germline CDR1 and CDR2: MNHEY and SVGAGI. The trim removed 6 bases at V and 6 bases at J, leaving 13 bases unmatched.

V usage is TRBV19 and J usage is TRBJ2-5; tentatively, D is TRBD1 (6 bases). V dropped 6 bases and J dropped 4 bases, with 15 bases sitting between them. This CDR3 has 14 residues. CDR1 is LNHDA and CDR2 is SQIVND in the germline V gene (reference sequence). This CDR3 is CASSLNLGGETQYF. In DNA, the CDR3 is TGTGCCAGTAGCCTCAACCTAGGGGGAGAGACCCAGTACTTC. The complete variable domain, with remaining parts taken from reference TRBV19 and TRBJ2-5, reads DGGITQSPKYLFRKEGQNVTLSCEQNLNHDAMYWYRQDPGQGLRLIYYSQIVNDFQKGDIAEGYSVSREKKESFPLTVTSAQKNPTAFYLCASSLNLGGETQYFGPGTRLLVL.

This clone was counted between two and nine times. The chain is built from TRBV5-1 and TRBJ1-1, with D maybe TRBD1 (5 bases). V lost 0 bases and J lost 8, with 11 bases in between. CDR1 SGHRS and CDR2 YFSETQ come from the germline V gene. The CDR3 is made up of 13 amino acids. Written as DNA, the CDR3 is TGCGCCAGCAGCTTGGCCTGGGGCGCGGAAGCTTTCTTT. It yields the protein CASSLAWGAEAFF.